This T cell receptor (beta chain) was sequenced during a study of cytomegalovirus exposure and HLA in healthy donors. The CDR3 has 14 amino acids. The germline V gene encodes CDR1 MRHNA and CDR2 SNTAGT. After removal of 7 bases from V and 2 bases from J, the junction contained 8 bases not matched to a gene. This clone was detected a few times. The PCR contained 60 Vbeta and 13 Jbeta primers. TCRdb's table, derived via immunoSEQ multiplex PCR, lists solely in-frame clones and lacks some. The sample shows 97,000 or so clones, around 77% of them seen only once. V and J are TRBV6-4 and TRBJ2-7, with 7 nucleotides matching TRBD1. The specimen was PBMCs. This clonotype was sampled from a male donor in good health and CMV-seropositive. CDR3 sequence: CASTDRESTYEQYF. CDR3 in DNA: TGTGCCAGCACCGACAGGGAATCGACCTACGAGCAGTACTTC.